A single sample gave rise to the 8 T cell receptor beta chains below, sequenced in a study of T cell responses to AZD1222 COVID-19 vaccine listed by TCRdb under 2021. The time point tag for this specimen amounts to: baseline before first vaccination. Library prep was done by the immunoSEQ multiplex PCR assay. The table comes from immuneACCESS by way of TCRdb, which keeps in-frame sequences with V and J called. Part of the clones is missing from these tables; in studies checked, under half for an unresolved V gene and the rest for unknown reasons. Across this sample there are more than 110,000 clones, with 70% to 90% seen only once. Around 3.6% of the sample comes from the top ten. The sample was peripheral blood, taken on day 0 of AZD1222 vaccination. These receptors all stem from an adult in good health.

This clone was counted a single time. The chain recombines TRBV12-3 or TRBV12-4 with TRBJ1-1; weak D call: TRBD1 (5 bases). The V end lost 6 bases, the J end lost 5 bases, and 10 bases lay between the germline ends. The CDR3 loop spans 12 amino acids. This CDR3 is CASSRGGTEAFF. The CDR3 DNA is TGTGCCAGCAGCCGCGGGGGGACTGAAGCTTTCTTT.

The chain uses TRBV5-4 and TRBJ2-6; 11 nucleotides align to TRBD2. The germline V gene has CDR1 SGHNT and CDR2 YYREEE (reference sequence). The CDR3 runs to 18 residues. The V gene end was trimmed by 7 bases and the J gene end by 1 base; junction bases not matched to a gene: 10. This CDR3 reads CASGSGRAISSGANVLTF. The CDR3 DNA reads TGTGCCAGCGGTAGCGGGAGGGCCATAAGTTCTGGGGCCAACGTCCTGACTTTC.

The chain links TRBV28 to TRBJ2-7; maybe TRBD2 (6 bases). Trimming left V 7 bases short and J 4 bases short, with 20 bases between. The CDR3 has 15 residues. Looked up from germline, CDR1 is MDHEN and CDR2 is SYDVKM. DNA for the CDR3: TGTGCCAGCACCCCGGGGATAGCGGCCTTTTACGAGCAGTACTTC. This codes for CASTPGIAAFYEQYF.

V gene TRBV4-3 combines with J gene TRBJ2-3; tentatively, D is TRBD2 (5 bases). V was trimmed by 2 bases and J by 3 bases, leaving 6 bases between them. Germline-derived CDR1 and CDR2 are LGHNA and YSLEER. This CDR3 has 13 amino acids. DNA of the CDR3: TGCGCCAGCAGCCAACGAGGGACAGATACGCAGTATTTT. Its protein is CASSQRGTDTQYF.

This clone was recorded once. The genes are TRBV7-2 and TRBJ2-1, with 13 nucleotides matching TRBD2. The CDR3 extends over 14 amino acids. Germline V lookup: CDR1 SGHTA, CDR2 FQGNSA. The V and J ends lost 3 bases and 10 bases, in that order; junction bases with no gene match: 3. The CDR3, as DNA: TGTGCCAGCAGCTTGACTAGCGGGAGGCCCGAGCAGTTCTTC. Its translation is CASSLTSGRPEQFF.

The chain carries TRBV20-1 and TRBJ2-2; D possibly corresponds to TRBD2 (7 bases). Germline CDR1 DFQATT, CDR2 SNEGSKA (reference sequence). The length of the CDR3 is 18 residues. V lost 3 bases and J lost 2, with 22 bases in between. The CDR3 loop reads CSASDDSGGGGNTGELFF. The CDR3 coding sequence is TGCAGTGCTAGTGATGATTCGGGGGGCGGCGGCAACACCGGGGAGCTGTTTTTT.

This chain connects TRBV20-1 to TRBJ1-1; possible D gene TRBD1, 5 bases. There are 14 residues in the CDR3. Per the germline V gene, CDR1 is DFQATT and CDR2 is SNEGSKA (reference sequence). V was cut by 5 bases and J by 2 bases, with 15 bases left in between. The CDR3 nucleotides are TGCAGTGCTCGTGGGACTTTGGGTAACACTGAAGCTTTCTTT. Translation gives CSARGTLGNTEAFF.

The rearrangement uses TRBV6-6 and TRBJ2-5, with D possibly matching TRBD1 (5 bases). The V gene lost 2 bases and the J gene lost 1 base, with 14 bases spanning the gap. Per the germline V gene, CDR1 is MNHNY and CDR2 is SVGAGI (reference sequence). CDR3 length equals 16 residues. The CDR3 nucleotides are TGTGCCAGCAGTTACGTTCAGGTGACAGCCCAAGAGACCCAGTACTTC. Its translation: CASSYVQVTAQETQYF.